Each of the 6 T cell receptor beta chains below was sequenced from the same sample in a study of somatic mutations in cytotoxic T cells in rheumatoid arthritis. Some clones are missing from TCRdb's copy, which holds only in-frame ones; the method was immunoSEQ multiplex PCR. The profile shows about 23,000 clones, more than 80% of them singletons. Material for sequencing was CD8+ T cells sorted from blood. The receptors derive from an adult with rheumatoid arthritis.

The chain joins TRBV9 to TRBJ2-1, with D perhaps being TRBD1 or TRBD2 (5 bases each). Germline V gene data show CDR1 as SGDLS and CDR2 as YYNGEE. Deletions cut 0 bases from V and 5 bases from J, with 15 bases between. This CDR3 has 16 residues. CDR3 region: CASSVDETWGHNEQFF. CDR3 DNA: TGTGCCAGCAGCGTAGATGAGACTTGGGGACACAATGAGCAGTTCTTC.

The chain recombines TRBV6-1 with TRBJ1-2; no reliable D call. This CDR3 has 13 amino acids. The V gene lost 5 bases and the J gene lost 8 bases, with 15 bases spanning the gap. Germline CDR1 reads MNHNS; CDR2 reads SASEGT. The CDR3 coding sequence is TGTGCCAGCAGTATGGAGGGAATGGGCGGCTACACCTTC. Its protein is CASSMEGMGGYTF.

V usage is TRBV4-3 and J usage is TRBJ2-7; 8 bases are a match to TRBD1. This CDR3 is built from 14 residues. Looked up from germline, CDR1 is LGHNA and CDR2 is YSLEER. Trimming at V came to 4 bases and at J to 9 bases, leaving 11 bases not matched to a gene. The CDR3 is CASSPGTGVSGQYF. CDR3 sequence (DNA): TGCGCCAGCAGCCCCGGGACAGGCGTCAGTGGGCAGTACTTC.

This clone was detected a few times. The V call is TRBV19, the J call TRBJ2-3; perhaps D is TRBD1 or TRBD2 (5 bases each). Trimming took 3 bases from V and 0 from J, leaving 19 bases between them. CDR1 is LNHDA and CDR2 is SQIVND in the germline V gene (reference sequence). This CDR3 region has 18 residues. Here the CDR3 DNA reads TGTGCCAGTAGTATGGGGGTTGATGGGGGAGCCAGCACAGATACGCAGTATTTT. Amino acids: CASSMGVDGGASTDTQYF. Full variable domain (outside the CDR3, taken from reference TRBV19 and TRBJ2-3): DGGITQSPKYLFRKEGQNVTLSCEQNLNHDAMYWYRQDPGQGLRLIYYSQIVNDFQKGDIAEGYSVSREKKESFPLTVTSAQKNPTAFYLCASSMGVDGGASTDTQYFGPGTRLTVL.

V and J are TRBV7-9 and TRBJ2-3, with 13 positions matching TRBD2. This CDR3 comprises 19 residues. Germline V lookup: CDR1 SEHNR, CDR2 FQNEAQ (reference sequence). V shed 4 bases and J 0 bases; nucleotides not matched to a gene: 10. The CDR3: CASSSRTSGGHVSTDTQYF. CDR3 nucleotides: TGTGCCAGCAGCTCGCGGACTAGCGGGGGACATGTTAGCACAGATACGCAGTATTTT.

The CDR3: CASSQVMLGLSGETYEQYF. The DNA for the CDR3 is TGTGCCAGCAGCCAAGTTATGCTGGGGCTAAGCGGGGAGACCTACGAGCAGTACTTC. The chain links TRBV4-2 to TRBJ2-7, with 7 bases aligning to TRBD2. Germline V gives CDR1 LGHNA, CDR2 YNFKEQ. Trimming took 1 base from V and 2 from J; bases not matched to a gene: 17. The CDR3 consists of 19 residues.